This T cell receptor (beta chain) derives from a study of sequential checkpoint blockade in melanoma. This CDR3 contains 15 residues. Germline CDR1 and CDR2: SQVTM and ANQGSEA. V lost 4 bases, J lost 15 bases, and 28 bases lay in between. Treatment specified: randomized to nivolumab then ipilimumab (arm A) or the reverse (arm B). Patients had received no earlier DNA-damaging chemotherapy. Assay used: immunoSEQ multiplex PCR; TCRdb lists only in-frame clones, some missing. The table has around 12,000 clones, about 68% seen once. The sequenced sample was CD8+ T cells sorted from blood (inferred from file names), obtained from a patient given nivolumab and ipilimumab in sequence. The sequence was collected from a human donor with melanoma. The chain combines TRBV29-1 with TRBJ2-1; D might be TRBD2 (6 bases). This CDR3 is CSVVVLGLGGSGVFF. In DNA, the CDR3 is TGCAGCGTTGTAGTATTGGGGCTGGGGGGATCGGGTGTGTTCTTC.